This T cell receptor beta chain was captured by sequencing in a study of a mutant IDH1 vaccine in newly diagnosed glioma. As to this clone: Its matching antigen is unknown.

TCRdb keeps only in-frame clones here, not all; method: immunoSEQ multiplex PCR. The sample shows approximately 67,000 clones, roughly 84% of them seen only once. Germline V gene lookup returns CDR1 LGHNA and CDR2 YSLEER. V was pared by 2 bases and J by 0 bases, with 17 bases between. The CDR3 consists of 18 residues. Time point here: week 23, last vaccination. All doses held 300 ug of mutant IDH1 20-mer peptide, with topical imiquimod. Astrocytomas found in donors were new, WHO grade 3 or 4, IDH1-mutant and ATRX-lost. Sequenced material: PBMCs, taken from a glioma patient whose treatment included an IDH1 peptide vaccine. V usage is TRBV4-3 and J usage is TRBJ1-3, with a weak D call TRBD1 (5 bases). The receptor's source is a man younger than 30 with glioma. The CDR3 here is CASSQQPNTGSSGNTIYF. CDR3 nucleotide sequence: TGCGCCAGCAGCCAACAACCGAACACAGGCTCCTCTGGAAACACCATATATTTT.